This T cell receptor beta chain is drawn from a study of T cell repertoires in cytomegalovirus infection. This clonotype was counted only a few times. Its specificity is not known. The CDR3 spans 15 residues. Trimming at V came to 6 bases and at J to 2 bases, leaving 4 bases not matched to a gene. Looked up from germline, CDR1 is SNHLY and CDR2 is FYNNEI. TCRdb used MiXCR to reprocess the reads, holding one entry per CDR3 protein. The data hold about 340,000 distinct CDR3 sequences, with under 35% observed a single time. This specimen consisted of cultured PBMCs, obtained from culture after CMV antigen stimulation. This sequence originates from a human donor in good health (CMV status not recorded). Some clones in this sample may be carry-over from other donors' samples. V is TRBV2 and J is TRBJ2-2, with 9 bases aligning to TRBD2. The chain's CDR3 is CASRPLAGNTGELFF. DNA of the CDR3: TGTGCCAGCAGGCCTCTAGCGGGAAACACCGGGGAGCTGTTTTTT.